The rows below give T cell receptor beta chains drawn from one sample of a study of T cell changes during pregnancy in multiple sclerosis. The protocol was immunoSEQ multiplex PCR, while the TCRdb copy is restricted to in-frame clones and leaves out a portion. The sample has about 44,000 clones; around nine tenths are singletons. Sequencing was performed on CD4+ T cells from peripheral blood mononuclear cells, taken in the first trimester of pregnancy. The receptors were sampled from a female donor with multiple sclerosis, enrolled in a pregnancy study. CDR3s include the opening cysteine and the closing phenylalanine or tryptophan. A D gene is named only where the DNA matches it firmly. Rows may omit the clone size; those that give it use once, few, many or a size class.

j_call,d_call,v_call,cdr3_length,clone_size,cdr3_aa,cdr3_nt
TRBJ2-7,NA,TRBV5-4,14,few,CAGSSQTQAYEQYF,TGTGCCGGATCCAGCCAAACGCAGGCCTACGAGCAGTACTTC
TRBJ1-5,NA,TRBV6-1,15,NA,CASSEGQMENQPQHF,TGTGCCAGCAGTGAGGGGCAGATGGAGAATCAGCCCCAGCATTTT
TRBJ2-7,NA,TRBV14,14,NA,CASSQGLFSYEQYF,TGTGCCAGCAGCCAGGGACTCTTCTCCTACGAGCAGTACTTC
TRBJ2-3,NA,TRBV6-5,16,NA,CASSYAPGRQWDTQYF,TGTGCCAGCAGTTACGCCCCCGGAAGACAGTGGGATACGCAGTATTTT
TRBJ1-2,TRBD1,TRBV27,16,NA,CASSSRMTGTGDGYTF,TGTGCCAGCAGTTCACGGATGACCGGGACAGGAGATGGCTACACCTTC
TRBJ2-1,NA,TRBV7-2,17,NA,CASSSGQGASGTSEQFF,TGTGCCAGCAGCTCAGGCCAGGGGGCTAGCGGGACCAGTGAGCAGTTCTTC
TRBJ2-6,NA,TRBV27,16,NA,CASTDIWGVGANVLTF,TGTGCCAGCACCGACATTTGGGGGGTTGGGGCCAACGTCCTGACTTTC
TRBJ2-3,TRBD2,TRBV4-2,18,NA,CASSQEMQLAGGTDTQYF,TGTGCCAGCAGCCAAGAAATGCAACTAGCGGGAGGAACAGATACGCAGTATTTT
TRBJ1-4,TRBD1,TRBV19,15,NA,CASNPQGIANEKLFF,TGTGCCAGTAACCCACAGGGGATTGCTAATGAAAAACTGTTTTTT
TRBJ2-7,NA,TRBV7-3,14,NA,CASSPRPGSREQYF,TGTGCCAGCAGCCCACGCCCCGGGTCCCGCGAGCAGTACTTC
TRBJ2-5,TRBD1,TRBV20-1,11,NA,CSADRGETQYF,TGCAGTGCTGACAGGGGTGAGACCCAGTACTTC
TRBJ2-2,NA,TRBV5-1,13,NA,CASSLARGGELFF,TGCGCCAGCAGCTTGGCACGAGGCGGGGAGCTGTTTTTT
TRBJ2-3,TRBD2,TRBV5-4,15,NA,CASSLTGLAGNTQYF,TGTGCCAGCAGCTTAACGGGACTAGCGGGAAATACGCAGTATTTT
TRBJ2-1,TRBD2,TRBV28,17,NA,CASTSGGERNSYNEQFF,TGTGCCAGCACCTCGGGGGGGGAGCGGAACTCCTACAATGAGCAGTTCTTC
TRBJ2-5,TRBD1,TRBV6-5,16,NA,CASSYTTGTGGKTQYF,TGTGCCAGCAGTTACACGACCGGGACAGGGGGGAAGACCCAGTACTTC
TRBJ1-1,NA,TRBV2,15,NA,CASSRADLMNTEAFF,TGTGCCAGCAGTAGAGCCGATCTCATGAACACTGAAGCTTTCTTT
TRBJ2-3,TRBD1,TRBV10-3,14,once,CAIRPGQGTDTQYF,TGTGCCATCAGACCGGGACAGGGGACAGATACGCAGTATTTT
TRBJ2-7,TRBD1,TRBV28,14,NA,CASSLTGGSYEQYF,TGTGCCAGCAGTTTGACAGGGGGGTCCTACGAGCAGTACTTC
TRBJ2-7,NA,TRBV14,13,NA,CASSQVPGYEQYF,TGTGCCAGCAGCCAAGTTCCCGGCTACGAGCAGTACTTC
TRBJ1-3,NA,TRBV5-1,15,NA,CASSSTGTEGNTIYF,TGCGCCAGCAGCTCGACCGGGACTGAAGGAAACACCATATATTTT
TRBJ1-1,NA,TRBV29-1,12,NA,CSGEGGRTEAFF,TGCAGCGGGGAGGGGGGGCGAACTGAAGCTTTCTTT
TRBJ2-7,TRBD2,TRBV29-1,17,NA,CSVEDTGTSGSSYEQYF,TGCAGCGTTGAAGATACGGGCACTAGCGGTTCTTCCTACGAGCAGTACTTC
TRBJ1-5,NA,TRBV7-2,15,NA,CASSLTRGGNQPQHF,TGTGCCAGCAGCTTAACGCGAGGCGGGAATCAGCCCCAGCATTTT
TRBJ1-2,TRBD1,TRBV11-1,13,NA,CASSPDRGYGYTF,TGTGCCAGCAGCCCAGACAGGGGCTATGGCTACACCTTC
TRBJ1-1,TRBD1,TRBV5-6,15,NA,CASSLGLTGGTEAFF,TGTGCCAGCAGCTTGGGTTTGACAGGGGGAACTGAAGCTTTCTTT
TRBJ2-7,NA,TRBV2,14,NA,CASLGTQTSYEQYF,TGTGCCAGCTTAGGGACACAAACCTCCTACGAGCAGTACTTC
TRBJ2-3,NA,TRBV9,15,few,CASSVGPEATDTQYF,TGTGCCAGCAGCGTAGGACCAGAAGCGACAGATACGCAGTATTTT
TRBJ2-1,NA,TRBV9,15,NA,CASSVPGLGPSEQFF,TGTGCCAGCAGCGTCCCGGGACTGGGACCGAGTGAGCAGTTCTTC
TRBJ2-6,TRBD1,TRBV4-1,17,NA,CASSLAGTGSGANVLTF,TGCGCCAGCAGCCTGGCCGGGACAGGCTCTGGGGCCAACGTCCTGACTTTC
TRBJ1-4,NA,TRBV18,14,NA,CASSPAGVYEKLFF,TGTGCCAGCTCACCGGCAGGGGTCTATGAAAAACTGTTTTTT
TRBJ2-3,TRBD2,TRBV18,17,NA,CASSPMVSGKYTDTQYF,TGTGCCAGCTCACCAATGGTTAGCGGGAAATACACAGATACGCAGTATTTT
TRBJ2-3,TRBD2,TRBV6-5,16,NA,CASSFLAGGPRDTQYF,TGTGCCAGCAGTTTTCTAGCGGGAGGGCCACGGGATACGCAGTATTTT
TRBJ2-2,NA,TRBV2,14,NA,CASSVLRSTGELFF,TGTGCCAGCAGTGTTTTGAGATCCACCGGGGAGCTGTTTTTT
TRBJ2-1,NA,TRBV5-8,18,NA,CASSSGGGWRQFYNEQFF,TGTGCCAGCAGTTCCGGCGGAGGATGGCGACAATTTTACAATGAGCAGTTCTTC
TRBJ1-5,TRBD1,TRBV7-2,15,NA,CASSPGTGFNQPQHF,TGTGCCAGCAGCCCCGGGACAGGATTCAATCAGCCCCAGCATTTT
TRBJ2-5,NA,TRBV7-7,13,NA,CASSLRGKETQYF,TGTGCTAGCAGCTTAAGGGGAAAAGAGACCCAGTACTTC
TRBJ1-5,NA,TRBV6-1,15,NA,CASSDVGGLNQPQHF,TGTGCCAGCAGTGATGTAGGAGGGCTTAATCAGCCCCAGCATTTT
TRBJ2-6,NA,TRBV25-1,15,NA,CASSEEGTGANVLTF,TGTGCCAGCAGTGAGGAGGGAACTGGGGCCAACGTCCTGACTTTC
TRBJ2-7,NA,TRBV5-1,13,NA,CASSRGGASDQYF,TGCGCCAGCAGCAGGGGGGGGGCGTCGGATCAGTACTTC